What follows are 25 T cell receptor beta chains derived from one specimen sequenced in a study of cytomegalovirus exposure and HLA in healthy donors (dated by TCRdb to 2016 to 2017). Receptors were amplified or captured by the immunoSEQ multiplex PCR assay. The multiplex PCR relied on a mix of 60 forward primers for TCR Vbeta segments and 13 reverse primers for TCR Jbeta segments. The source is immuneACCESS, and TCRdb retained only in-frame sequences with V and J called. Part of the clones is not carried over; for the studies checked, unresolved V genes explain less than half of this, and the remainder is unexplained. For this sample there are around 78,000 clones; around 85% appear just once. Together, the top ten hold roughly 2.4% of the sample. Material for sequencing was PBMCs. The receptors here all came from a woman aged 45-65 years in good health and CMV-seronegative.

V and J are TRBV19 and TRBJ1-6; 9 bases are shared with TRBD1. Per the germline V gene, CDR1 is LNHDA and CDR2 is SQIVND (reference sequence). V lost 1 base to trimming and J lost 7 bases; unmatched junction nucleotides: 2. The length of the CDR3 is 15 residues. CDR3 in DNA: TGTGCCAGTAGTATAGGGGACAGGGTGAATTCACCCCTCCACTTT. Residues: CASSIGDRVNSPLHF.

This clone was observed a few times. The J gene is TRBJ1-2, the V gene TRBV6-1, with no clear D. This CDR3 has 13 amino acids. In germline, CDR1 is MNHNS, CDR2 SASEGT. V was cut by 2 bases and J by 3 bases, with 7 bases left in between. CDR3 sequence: CASSEYEYYGYTF. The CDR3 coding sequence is TGTGCCAGCAGTGAATACGAGTACTATGGCTACACCTTC.

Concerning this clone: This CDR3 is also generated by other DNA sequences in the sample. The CDR3 loop is CASFLRRGTEAFF. The DNA of the CDR3 is TGTGCCAGCTTTCTCAGAAGGGGCACTGAAGCTTTCTTT. The gene calls are TRBV2 and TRBJ1-1; tentative D call: TRBD1 (5 bases). CDR1 is SNHLY, CDR2 FYNNEI, per germline. Between the trimmed V and J ends, which lost 8 bases and 4 bases, there was a span of 14 bases. This CDR3 has 13 amino acids.

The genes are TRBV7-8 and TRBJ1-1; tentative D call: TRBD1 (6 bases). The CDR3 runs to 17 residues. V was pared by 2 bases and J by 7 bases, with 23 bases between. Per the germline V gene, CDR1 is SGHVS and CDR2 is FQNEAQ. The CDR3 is CASSLNRPVGQSYEAFF. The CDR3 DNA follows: TGTGCCAGCAGCTTAAATCGACCAGTTGGACAGTCCTATGAAGCTTTCTTT.

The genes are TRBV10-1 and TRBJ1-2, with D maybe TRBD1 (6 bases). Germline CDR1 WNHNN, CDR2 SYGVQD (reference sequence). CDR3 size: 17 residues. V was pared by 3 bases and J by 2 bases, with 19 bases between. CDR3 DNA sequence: TGCGCCAGCAGTGAAGAGGACAGACCCCCCGTAAACTATGGCTACACCTTC. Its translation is CASSEEDRPPVNYGYTF.

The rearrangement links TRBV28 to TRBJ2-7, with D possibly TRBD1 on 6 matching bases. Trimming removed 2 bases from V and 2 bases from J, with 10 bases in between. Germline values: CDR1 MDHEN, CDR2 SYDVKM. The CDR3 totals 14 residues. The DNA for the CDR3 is TGTGCCAGCAGTTTAGACAGGCCCCCCTACGAGCAGTACTTC. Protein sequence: CASSLDRPPYEQYF.

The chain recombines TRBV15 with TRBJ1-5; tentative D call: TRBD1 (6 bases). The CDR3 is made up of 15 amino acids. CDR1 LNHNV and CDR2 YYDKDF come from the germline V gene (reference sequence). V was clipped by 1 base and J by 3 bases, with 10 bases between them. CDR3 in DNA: TGTGCCACCAGCAGAGTGGGGACAATCAATCAGCCCCAGCATTTT. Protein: CATSRVGTINQPQHF.

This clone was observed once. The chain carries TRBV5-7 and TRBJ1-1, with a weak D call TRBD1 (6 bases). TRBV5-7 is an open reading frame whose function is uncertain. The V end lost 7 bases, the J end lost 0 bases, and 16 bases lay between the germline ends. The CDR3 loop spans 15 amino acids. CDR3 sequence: CASDDRDIMNTEAFF. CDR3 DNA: TGTGCCAGCGATGACCGGGACATCATGAACACTGAAGCTTTCTTT.

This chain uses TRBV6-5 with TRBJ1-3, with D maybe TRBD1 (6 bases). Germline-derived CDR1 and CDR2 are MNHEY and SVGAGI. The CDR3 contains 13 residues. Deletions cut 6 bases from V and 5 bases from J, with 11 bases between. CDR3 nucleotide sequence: TGTGCCAGCAGCCGGGACACCCGAAACACCATATATTTT. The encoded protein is CASSRDTRNTIYF.

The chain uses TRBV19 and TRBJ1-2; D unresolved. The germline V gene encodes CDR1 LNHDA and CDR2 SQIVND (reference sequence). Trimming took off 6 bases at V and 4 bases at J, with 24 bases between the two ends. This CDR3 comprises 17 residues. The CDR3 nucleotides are TGTGCCAGTAGCCAAGATTTAGTCACAGCCAACAGCTATGGCTACACCTTC. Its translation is CASSQDLVTANSYGYTF.

CDR3 amino acids: CASSSNTDTQYF. The CDR3, as DNA: TGTGCCAGCAGCTCTAACACAGATACGCAGTATTTT. The chain combines TRBV11-1 with TRBJ2-3; D unclear. Germline V lookup: CDR1 SGHAT, CDR2 FQDESV (reference sequence). This CDR3 contains 12 residues. V was shortened by 4 bases and J by 2 bases, with 4 bases between the two germline ends.

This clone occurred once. CDR3 loop: CASSRGWVNTEAFF. The CDR3 DNA is TGTGCCAGCAGCCGGGGATGGGTGAACACTGAAGCTTTCTTT. V is TRBV6-5 and J is TRBJ1-1; D is undetermined. V lost 6 bases and J lost 0, with 11 bases in between. CDR1 and CDR2 from the germline V gene are MNHEY and SVGAGI. The CDR3 runs to 14 residues.

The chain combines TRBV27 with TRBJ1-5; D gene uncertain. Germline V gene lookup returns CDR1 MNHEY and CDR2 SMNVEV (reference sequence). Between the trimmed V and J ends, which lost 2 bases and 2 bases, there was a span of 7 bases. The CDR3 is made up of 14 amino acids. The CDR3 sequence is CASSLATGNQPQHF. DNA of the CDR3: TGTGCCAGCAGTTTAGCCACAGGCAATCAGCCCCAGCATTTT.

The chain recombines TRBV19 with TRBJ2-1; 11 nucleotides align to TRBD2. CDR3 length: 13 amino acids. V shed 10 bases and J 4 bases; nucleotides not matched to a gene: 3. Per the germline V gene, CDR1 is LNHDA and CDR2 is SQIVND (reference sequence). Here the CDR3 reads CATRLAGYNEQFF. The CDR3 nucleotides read TGTGCCACTCGACTAGCGGGATACAATGAGCAGTTCTTC.

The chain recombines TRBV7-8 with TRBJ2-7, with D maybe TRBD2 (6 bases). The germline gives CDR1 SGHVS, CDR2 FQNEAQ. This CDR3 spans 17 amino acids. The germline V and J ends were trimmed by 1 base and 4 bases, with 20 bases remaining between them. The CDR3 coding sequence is TGTGCCAGCAGCTTAGGATGGGGTAGCGGAGCCAATTACGAGCAGTACTTC. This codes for CASSLGWGSGANYEQYF.

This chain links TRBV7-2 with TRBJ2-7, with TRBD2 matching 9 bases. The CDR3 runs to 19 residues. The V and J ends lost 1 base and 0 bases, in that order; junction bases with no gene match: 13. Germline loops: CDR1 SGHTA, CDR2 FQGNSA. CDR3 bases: TGTGCCAGCAGCTTAGGGGTTGGTAGCGGGGGCCGCTACTCCTACGAGCAGTACGTC. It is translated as CASSLGVGSGGRYSYEQYV.

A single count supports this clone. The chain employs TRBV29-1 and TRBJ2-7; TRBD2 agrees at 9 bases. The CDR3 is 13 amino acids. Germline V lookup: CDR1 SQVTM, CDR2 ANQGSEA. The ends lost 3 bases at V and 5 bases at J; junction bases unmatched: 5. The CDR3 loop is CSVEGSGSNEQYF. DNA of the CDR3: TGCAGCGTTGAGGGTAGCGGGAGTAACGAGCAGTACTTC.

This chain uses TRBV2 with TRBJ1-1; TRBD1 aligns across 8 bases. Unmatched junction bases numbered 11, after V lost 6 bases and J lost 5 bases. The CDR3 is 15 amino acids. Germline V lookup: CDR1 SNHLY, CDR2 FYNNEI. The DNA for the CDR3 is TGTGCCAGCAGCGTCTACCAGGGGGCGCGGACTGAAGCTTTCTTT. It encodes CASSVYQGARTEAFF.

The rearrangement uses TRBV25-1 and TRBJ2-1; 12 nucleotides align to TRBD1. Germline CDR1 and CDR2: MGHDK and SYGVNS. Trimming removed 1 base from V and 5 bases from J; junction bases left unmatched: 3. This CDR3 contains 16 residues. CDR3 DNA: TGTGCCAGCAGTGAATGGGGACAGGGGGCGGACAATGAGCAGTTCTTC. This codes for CASSEWGQGADNEQFF.

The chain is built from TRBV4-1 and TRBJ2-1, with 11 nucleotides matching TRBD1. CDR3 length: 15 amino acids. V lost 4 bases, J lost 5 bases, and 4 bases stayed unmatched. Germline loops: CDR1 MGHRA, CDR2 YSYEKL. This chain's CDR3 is CASSRPGQGDNEQFF. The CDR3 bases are TGCGCCAGCAGCCGACCGGGACAGGGGGACAATGAGCAGTTCTTC.

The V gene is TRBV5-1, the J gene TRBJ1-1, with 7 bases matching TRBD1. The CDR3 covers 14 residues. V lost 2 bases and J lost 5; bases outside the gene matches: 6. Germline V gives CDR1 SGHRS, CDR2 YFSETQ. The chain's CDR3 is CASSFETGFTEAFF. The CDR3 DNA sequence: TGCGCCAGCAGCTTCGAGACAGGGTTTACTGAAGCTTTCTTT.

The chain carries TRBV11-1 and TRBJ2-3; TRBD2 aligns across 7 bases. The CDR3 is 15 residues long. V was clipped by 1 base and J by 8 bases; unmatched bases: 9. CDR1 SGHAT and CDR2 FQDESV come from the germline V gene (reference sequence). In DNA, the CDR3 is TGTGCCAGCAGCTTAGGCGGGGTTGAGCGGGGTACGCAGTATTTT. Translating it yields CASSLGGVERGTQYF.

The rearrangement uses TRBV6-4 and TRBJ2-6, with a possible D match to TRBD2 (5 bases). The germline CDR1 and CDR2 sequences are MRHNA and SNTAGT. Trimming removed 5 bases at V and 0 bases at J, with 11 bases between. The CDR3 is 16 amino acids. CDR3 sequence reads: CASSSRGPSGANVLTF. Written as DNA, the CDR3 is TGTGCCAGCAGTAGCCGCGGGCCCTCTGGGGCCAACGTCCTGACTTTC.

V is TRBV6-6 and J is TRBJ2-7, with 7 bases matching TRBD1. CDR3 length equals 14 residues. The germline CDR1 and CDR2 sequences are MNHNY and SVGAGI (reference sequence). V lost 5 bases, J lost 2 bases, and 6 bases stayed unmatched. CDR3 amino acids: CASSQQGFTYEQYF. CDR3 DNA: TGTGCCAGCAGTCAACAGGGGTTCACCTACGAGCAGTACTTC.

CDR3 nucleotides: TGTGCCAGCAGTTTTGGGACAGGATGGGGGGAGCTGTTTTTT. Translated: CASSFGTGWGELFF. The V gene is TRBV27, the J gene TRBJ2-2, with 8 bases that match TRBD1. The germline CDR1 and CDR2 sequences are MNHEY and SMNVEV (reference sequence). The trim removed 3 bases at V and 8 bases at J, leaving 5 bases unmatched. This CDR3 is 14 amino acids long.